This TCR beta chain is from a study of cytomegalovirus exposure and HLA in healthy donors. The study's findings and limits: Across donors, most TCRs were seen rarely, yet some public ones were widespread. Later examination showed HLA-associated TCR beta chains had greater clonal expansion than equally common others. As confirmed in vitro, a few CMV-associated chains were specific for CMV antigens.

Trimming left V 0 bases short and J 0 bases short, with 11 bases between. Germline V gene lookup returns CDR1 ENHRY and CDR2 SYGVKD. CDR3 size: 16 residues. About this clone itself: The antigen is unknown.

The study ran its PCR with 60 Vbeta and 13 Jbeta primers. Profiled with immunoSEQ multiplex PCR; TCRdb holds only in-frame clones, not every one. The sample yields fewer than 200,000 clones, roughly 84% seen once. Sequenced sample: PBMCs. V usage is TRBV10-3 and J usage is TRBJ1-1, with D unresolved. This sequence originates from a male donor in good health and CMV-seronegative. CDR3 sequence reads: CAISESPAVMNTEAFF. DNA for the CDR3: TGTGCCATCAGTGAGTCTCCCGCGGTTATGAACACTGAAGCTTTCTTT.